This entry concerns a single TCR beta chain. Its antigen is not identified. The sample is drawn from a study of cytomegalovirus exposure and HLA in healthy donors. The study's findings and limits: The tendency of first-cohort TCR clusters to co-occur in the 100 to 150 validation repertoires was identified by a subsequent analysis.

The J segment lost 2 bases and the V segment lost 7 bases, leaving 9 bases of the junction unmatched. Per the germline V gene, CDR1 is SGDLS and CDR2 is YYNGEE. This CDR3 has 14 residues. Produced via immunoSEQ multiplex PCR; TCRdb's table is partial and in-frame only. The data show 100,000 to 150,000 clones, approximately 92% seen once. This clonotype was obtained from a woman under 30 in good health and CMV-seronegative. The sequencing input was PBMCs. The chain joins TRBV9 to TRBJ2-7; 7 bases line up with TRBD1. CDR3 region: CASGRQGETYEQYF. The CDR3 DNA sequence: TGTGCCAGCGGCCGACAGGGAGAAACCTACGAGCAGTACTTC.